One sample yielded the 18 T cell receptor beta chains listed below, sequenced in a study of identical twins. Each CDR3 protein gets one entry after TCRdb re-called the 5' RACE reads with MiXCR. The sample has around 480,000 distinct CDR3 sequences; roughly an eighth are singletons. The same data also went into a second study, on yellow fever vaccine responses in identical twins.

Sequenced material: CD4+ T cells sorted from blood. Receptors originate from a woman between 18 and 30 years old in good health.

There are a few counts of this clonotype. The CDR3 reads CASSGTGYGGTSHIPTYEQYF. DNA for the CDR3: TGTGCCAGCAGCGGGACCGGGTACGGGGGAACCAGCCACATACCTACCTACGAGCAGTACTTC. This chain links TRBV11-2 with TRBJ2-7; possibly TRBD2 for D (6 bases). The V end was cut by 5 bases, the J end by 2 bases, with 34 bases between. From germline, CDR1 is SGHAT and CDR2 FQNNGV. The CDR3 has 21 amino acids.

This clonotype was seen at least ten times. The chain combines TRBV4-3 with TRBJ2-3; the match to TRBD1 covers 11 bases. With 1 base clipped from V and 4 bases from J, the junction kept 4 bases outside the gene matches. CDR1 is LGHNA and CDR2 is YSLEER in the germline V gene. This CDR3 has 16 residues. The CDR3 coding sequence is TGCGCCAGCAGCCAAGGAGTGGGACAGGGGGCAGATACGCAGTATTTT. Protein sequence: CASSQGVGQGADTQYF.

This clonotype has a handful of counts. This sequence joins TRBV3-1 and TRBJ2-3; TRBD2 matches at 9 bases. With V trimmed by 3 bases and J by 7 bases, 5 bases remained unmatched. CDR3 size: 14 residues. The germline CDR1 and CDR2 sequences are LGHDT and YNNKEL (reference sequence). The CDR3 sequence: CASSHSGGGNTQYF. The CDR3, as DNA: TGTGCCAGCAGCCATAGCGGGGGAGGAAATACGCAGTATTTT.

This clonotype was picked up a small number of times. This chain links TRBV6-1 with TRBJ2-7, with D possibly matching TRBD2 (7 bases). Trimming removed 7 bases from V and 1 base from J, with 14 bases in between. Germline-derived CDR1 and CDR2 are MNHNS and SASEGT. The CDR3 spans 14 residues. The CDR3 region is CASTKRGGSYEQYF. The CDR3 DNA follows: TGTGCCAGCACTAAAAGGGGGGGGTCCTACGAGCAGTACTTC.

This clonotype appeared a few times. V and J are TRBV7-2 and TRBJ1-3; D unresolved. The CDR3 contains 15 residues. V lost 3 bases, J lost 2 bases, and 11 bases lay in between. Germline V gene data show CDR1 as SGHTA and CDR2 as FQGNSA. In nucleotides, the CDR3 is TGTGCCAGCAGCTTCGACAAGATAACTGGAAACACCATATATTTT. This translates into CASSFDKITGNTIYF.

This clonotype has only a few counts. This CDR3 is CASREGTADTEAFF. The CDR3 DNA reads as TGTGCCAGCAGGGAGGGGACGGCAGACACTGAAGCTTTCTTT. This sequence joins TRBV28 and TRBJ1-1, with D possibly TRBD1 on 5 matching bases. The CDR3 is 14 amino acids. With 6 bases removed from V and 3 bases from J, the gap between germline ends came to 14 bases. Germline V gene lookup returns CDR1 MDHEN and CDR2 SYDVKM.

CDR3 DNA: TGTGCCAGCAGCCAAGAGTCTAGGGGACAGGGGAGCTACGAGCAGTACTTC. It translates to CASSQESRGQGSYEQYF. This chain uses TRBV4-2 with TRBJ2-7, with 10 bases aligning to TRBD1. This CDR3 is 17 amino acids long. CDR1 and CDR2 (germline): LGHNA, YNFKEQ. V lost 0 bases, J lost 3 bases, and 8 bases stayed unmatched.

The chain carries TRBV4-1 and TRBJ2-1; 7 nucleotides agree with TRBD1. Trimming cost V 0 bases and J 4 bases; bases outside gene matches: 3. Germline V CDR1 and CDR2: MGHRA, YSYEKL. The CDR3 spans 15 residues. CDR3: CASSQEGTVYNEQFF. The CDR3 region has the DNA TGCGCCAGCAGCCAAGAGGGGACAGTATACAATGAGCAGTTCTTC.

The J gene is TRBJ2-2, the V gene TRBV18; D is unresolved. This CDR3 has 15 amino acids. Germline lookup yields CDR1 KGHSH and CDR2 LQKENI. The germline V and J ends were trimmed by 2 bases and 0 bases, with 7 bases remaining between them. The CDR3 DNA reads TGTGCCAGCTCACCAATCCCAACGAACACCGGGGAGCTGTTTTTT. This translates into CASSPIPTNTGELFF.

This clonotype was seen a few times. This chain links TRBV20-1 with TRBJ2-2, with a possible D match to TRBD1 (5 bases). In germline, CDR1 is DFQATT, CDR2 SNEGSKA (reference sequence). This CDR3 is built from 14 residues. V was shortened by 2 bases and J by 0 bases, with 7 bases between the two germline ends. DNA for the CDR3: TGCAGTGCTAGATCAGGGACGAACACCGGGGAGCTGTTTTTT. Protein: CSARSGTNTGELFF.

CDR3 amino acids: CASSQDWGLTEAFF. CDR3 sequence (DNA): TGTGCCAGCAGCCAAGATTGGGGCCTCACTGAAGCTTTCTTT. The J gene is TRBJ1-1, the V gene TRBV3-1; D perhaps matches TRBD1 (5 bases). Germline assignment: CDR1 LGHDT and CDR2 YNNKEL (reference sequence). The CDR3 totals 14 residues. The V gene lost 0 bases and the J gene lost 4 bases, with 9 bases spanning the gap. Combining the CDR3 with reference TRBV3-1 and TRBJ1-1 gives the whole variable domain DTAVSQTPKYLVTQMGNDKSIKCEQNLGHDTMYWYKQDSKKFLKIMFSYNNKELIINETVPNRFSPKSPDKAHLNLHINSLELGDSAVYFCASSQDWGLTEAFFGQGTRLTVV.

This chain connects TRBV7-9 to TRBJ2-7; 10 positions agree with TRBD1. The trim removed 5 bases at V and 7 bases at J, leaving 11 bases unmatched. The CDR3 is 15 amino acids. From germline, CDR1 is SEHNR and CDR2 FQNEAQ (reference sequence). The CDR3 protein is CASSGQGVLPQEQYF. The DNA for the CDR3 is TGTGCCAGCAGCGGACAGGGGGTACTACCCCAGGAGCAGTACTTC.

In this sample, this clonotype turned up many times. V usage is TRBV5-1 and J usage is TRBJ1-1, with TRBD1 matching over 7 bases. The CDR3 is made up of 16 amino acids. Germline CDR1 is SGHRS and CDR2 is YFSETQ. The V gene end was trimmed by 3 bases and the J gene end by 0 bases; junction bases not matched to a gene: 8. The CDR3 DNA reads TGCGCCAGCAGCTCGGGGGACAGACTCATGAACACTGAAGCTTTCTTT. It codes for CASSSGDRLMNTEAFF.

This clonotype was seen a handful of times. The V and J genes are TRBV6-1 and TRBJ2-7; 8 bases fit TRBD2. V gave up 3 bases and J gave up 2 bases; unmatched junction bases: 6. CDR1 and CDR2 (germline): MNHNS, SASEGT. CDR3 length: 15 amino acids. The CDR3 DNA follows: TGTGCCAGCAGTGAGACTAGCGCTAACCCCTACGAGCAGTACTTC. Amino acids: CASSETSANPYEQYF.

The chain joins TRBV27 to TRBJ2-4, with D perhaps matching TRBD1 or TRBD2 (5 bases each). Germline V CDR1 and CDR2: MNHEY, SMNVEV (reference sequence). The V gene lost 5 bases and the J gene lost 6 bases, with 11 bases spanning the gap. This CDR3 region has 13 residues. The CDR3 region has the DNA TGTGCCAGCAGTGGCCGAGGGGCAAACATTCAGTACTTC. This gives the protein CASSGRGANIQYF.

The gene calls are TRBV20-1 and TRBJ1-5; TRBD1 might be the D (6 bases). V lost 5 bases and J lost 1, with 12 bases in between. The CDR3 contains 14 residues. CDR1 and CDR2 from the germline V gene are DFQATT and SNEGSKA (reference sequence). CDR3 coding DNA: TGCAGTGCTTGGAGACAGGCGAGCAATCAGCCCCAGCATTTT. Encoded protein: CSAWRQASNQPQHF.

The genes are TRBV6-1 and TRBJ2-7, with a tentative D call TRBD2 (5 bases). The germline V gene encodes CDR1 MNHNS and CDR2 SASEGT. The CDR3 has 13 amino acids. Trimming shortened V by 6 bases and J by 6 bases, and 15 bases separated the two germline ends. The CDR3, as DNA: TGTGCCAGCAGGATCGGTGCCGCGGGCGAGCAGTACTTC. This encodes CASRIGAAGEQYF.

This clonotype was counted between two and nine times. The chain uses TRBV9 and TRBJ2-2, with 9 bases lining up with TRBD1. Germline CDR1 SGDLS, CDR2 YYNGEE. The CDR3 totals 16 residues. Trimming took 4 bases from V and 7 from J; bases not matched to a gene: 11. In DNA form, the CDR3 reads TGTGCCAGCAGCACGCGCCCGGGACAGGGCGGCGGGGAGCTGTTTTTT. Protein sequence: CASSTRPGQGGGELFF.